What follows describes a single TCR beta chain. The sample is drawn from a study of blood T cell repertoires in COVID-19. Across the study: COVID-19 samples from acute and convalescent phases originated in the United States, Italy and Spain. Sample material is recorded as cDNA or gDNA derived from T cells, B-cell-depleted T cells, or PBMCs.

Recovered status applied to Cohort 3 donors who had two consecutive negative PCRs. It also applied to those with clearance or with symptom resolution. Assay: immunoSEQ multiplex PCR; the TCRdb copy retains only in-frame clones and omits some. Among about 290,000 clones listed, about 89% were seen once. The CDR3 totals 15 residues. Looked up from germline, CDR1 is MNHEY and CDR2 is SMNVEV (reference sequence). The trim removed 3 bases at V and 4 bases at J, leaving 7 bases unmatched. This sequence originates from a woman in her 40s who had recovered from COVID-19. Sequenced input: PBMCs or T cells enriched from blood (not recorded which). V gene TRBV27 combines with J gene TRBJ1-1; TRBD1 matches at 8 bases. In nucleotides, the CDR3 is TGTGCCAGCAGTTTGGACAGGGTTTGGGGCACTGAAGCTTTCTTT. It translates to CASSLDRVWGTEAFF.